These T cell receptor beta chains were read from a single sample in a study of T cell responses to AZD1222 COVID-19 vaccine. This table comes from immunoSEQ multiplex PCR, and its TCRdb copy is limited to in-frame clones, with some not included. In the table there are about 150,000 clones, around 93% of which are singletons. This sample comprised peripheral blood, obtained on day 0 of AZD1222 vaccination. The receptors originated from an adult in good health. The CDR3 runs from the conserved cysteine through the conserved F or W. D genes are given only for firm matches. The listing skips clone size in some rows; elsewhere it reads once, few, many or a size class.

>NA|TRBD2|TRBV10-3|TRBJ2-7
CAISEAGVISSYEQYF
TGTGCCATCAGTGAGGCGGGAGTGATAAGCTCCTACGAGCAGTACTTC
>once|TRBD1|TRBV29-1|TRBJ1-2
CSVEGQGARGYTF
TGCAGCGTTGAGGGACAGGGGGCGCGGGGCTACACCTTC
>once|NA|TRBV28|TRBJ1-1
CASSFAGVLRTEAFF
TGTGCCAGCAGTTTCGCAGGGGTCCTACGCACTGAAGCTTTCTTT
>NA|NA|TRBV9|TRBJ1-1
CASSVGLQRNTEAFF
TGTGCCAGCAGCGTAGGCCTTCAGAGAAACACTGAAGCTTTCTTT
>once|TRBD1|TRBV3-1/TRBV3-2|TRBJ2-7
CASSRLTGNEQYF
TGTGCCAGCAGCCGCCTGACAGGGAACGAGCAGTACTTC
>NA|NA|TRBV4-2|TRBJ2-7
CASSQDPTGPEQYF
TGTGCCAGCAGCCAAGATCCGACAGGCCCCGAGCAGTACTTC
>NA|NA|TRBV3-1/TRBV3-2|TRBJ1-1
CASIRDDSEAFF
TGTGCCAGCATAAGGGACGACTCTGAAGCTTTCTTT
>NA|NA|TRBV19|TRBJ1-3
CASNLAGYENTIYF
TGTGCCAGTAACCTTGCGGGATACGAAAACACCATATATTTT
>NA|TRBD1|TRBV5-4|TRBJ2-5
CASSLAGGTGQETQYF
TGTGCCAGCAGCTTGGCCGGTGGGACAGGGCAAGAGACCCAGTACTTC
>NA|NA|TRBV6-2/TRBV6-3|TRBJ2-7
CASSYVFSYEQYF
TGTGCCAGCAGTTACGTTTTCTCCTACGAGCAGTACTTC
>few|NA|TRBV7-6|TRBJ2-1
CASSATRDFYNEQFF
TGTGCCAGCAGCGCCACCAGGGATTTCTACAATGAGCAGTTCTTC
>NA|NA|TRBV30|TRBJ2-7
CAWSVHGSYEQYF
TGTGCCTGGAGTGTACACGGCTCCTACGAGCAGTACTTC
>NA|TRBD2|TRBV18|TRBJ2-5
CASSPGVGLAGGETQYF
TGTGCCAGCTCACCAGGTGTGGGACTAGCGGGAGGCGAGACCCAGTACTTC
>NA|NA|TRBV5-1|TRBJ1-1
CASSLSWPEETEAFF
TGCGCCAGCAGCCTGAGCTGGCCAGAGGAGACTGAAGCTTTCTTT
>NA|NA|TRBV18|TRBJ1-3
CASSLQGGNTIYF
TGTGCCAGCTCACTTCAAGGAGGAAACACCATATATTTT
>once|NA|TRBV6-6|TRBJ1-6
CASSRKENLGVRRNSPLHF
TGTGCCAGCAGCCGAAAAGAGAATCTGGGGGTCAGAAGAAATTCACCCCTCCACTTT
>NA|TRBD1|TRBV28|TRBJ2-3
CASSLSGQRLTDTQYF
TGTGCCAGCAGTTTATCGGGACAGCGCCTCACAGATACGCAGTATTTT
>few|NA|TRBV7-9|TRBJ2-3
CASSLGSGITDTQYF
TGTGCCAGCAGCTTAGGCAGCGGAATAACAGATACGCAGTATTTT
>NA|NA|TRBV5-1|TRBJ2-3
CASSSVGEDTQYF
TGCGCCAGCAGCTCCGTTGGGGAGGATACGCAGTATTTT
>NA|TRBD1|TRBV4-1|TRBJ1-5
CASSPGQLNQPQHF
TGCGCCAGCAGCCCGGGACAGCTGAATCAGCCCCAGCATTTT
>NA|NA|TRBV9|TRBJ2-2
CASSPGPVTGELFF
TGTGCCAGCAGCCCCGGACCAGTCACCGGGGAGCTGTTTTTT
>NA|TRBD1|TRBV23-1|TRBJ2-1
CASSQPSTDRGKFF
TGCGCCAGCAGTCAACCAAGCACCGACAGGGGAAAGTTCTTC
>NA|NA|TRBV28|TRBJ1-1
CASSLGQGQTEAFF
TGTGCCAGCAGTTTGGGGCAGGGCCAAACTGAAGCTTTCTTT
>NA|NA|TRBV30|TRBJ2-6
CAWNQDSSGANVLTF
TGTGCCTGGAACCAGGACAGCTCTGGGGCCAACGTCCTGACTTTC
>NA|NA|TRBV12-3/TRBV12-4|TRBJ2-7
CASSLALTYEQYF
TGTGCCAGCAGTTTAGCACTGACCTACGAGCAGTACTTC
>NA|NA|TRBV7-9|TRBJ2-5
CASSLPLDLYQETQYF
TGTGCCAGCAGCTTACCTCTGGATCTGTACCAAGAGACCCAGTACTTC
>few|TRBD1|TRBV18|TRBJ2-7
CASSPWTGSYEQYF
TGTGCCAGCTCACCATGGACAGGGTCCTACGAGCAGTACTTC
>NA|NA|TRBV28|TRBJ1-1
CASSLMAGLMNTEAFF
TGTGCCAGCAGTTTAATGGCAGGGCTTATGAACACTGAAGCTTTCTTT
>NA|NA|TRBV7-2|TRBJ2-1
CASSSTRSSYNEQFF
TGTGCCAGCAGCTCCACTAGGAGCTCCTACAATGAGCAGTTCTTC
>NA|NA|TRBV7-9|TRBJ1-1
CASSLSKGTEAFF
TGTGCCAGCAGCTTAAGCAAGGGGACTGAAGCTTTCTTT
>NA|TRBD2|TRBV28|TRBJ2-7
CASSGGKEQYF
TGTGCCAGCAGCGGGGGGAAAGAGCAGTACTTC
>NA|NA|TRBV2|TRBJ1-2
CASTGAGTIYGYTF
TGTGCCAGCACGGGTGCGGGTACGATTTATGGCTACACCTTC
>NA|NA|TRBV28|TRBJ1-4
CASSIGTLPEKLFF
TGTGCCAGCAGTATTGGGACCCTCCCCGAAAAACTGTTTTTT
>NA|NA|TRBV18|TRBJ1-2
CASSPSRQTLNYGYTF
TGTGCCAGCTCACCATCCCGTCAAACTCTTAACTATGGCTACACCTTC
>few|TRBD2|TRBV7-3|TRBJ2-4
CASSPDPGGIQYF
TGTGCCAGCAGCCCAGACCCGGGAGGCATTCAGTACTTC
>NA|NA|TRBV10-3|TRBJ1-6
CAISGRSYNSPLHF
TGTGCCATCAGCGGCAGGTCTTATAATTCACCCCTCCACTTT
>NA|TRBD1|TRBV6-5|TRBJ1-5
CATTGEANQPQHF
TGTGCCACTACAGGGGAGGCCAATCAGCCCCAGCATTTT
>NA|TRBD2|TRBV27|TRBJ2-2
CATRRWGREGTGELFF
TGTGCCACTCGCCGGTGGGGGAGGGAAGGCACCGGGGAGCTGTTTTTT
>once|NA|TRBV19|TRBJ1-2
CASTPGRGGGSGGYTF
TGTGCCAGTACCCCGGGGCGGGGCGGCGGGTCTGGTGGCTACACCTTC
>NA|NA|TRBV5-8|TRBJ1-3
CASSLEEIDWPGNTIYF
TGTGCCAGCAGCTTGGAGGAGATCGATTGGCCTGGAAACACCATATATTTT
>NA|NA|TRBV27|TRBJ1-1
CASSLSKTNEAFF
TGTGCCAGCAGTTTATCGAAGACAAATGAAGCTTTCTTT
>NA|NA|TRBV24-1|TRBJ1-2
CATSDPGYGYTF
TGTGCCACCAGTGATCCCGGCTATGGCTACACCTTC
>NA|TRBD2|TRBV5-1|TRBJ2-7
CASIGLAGSVNEQYF
TGCGCCAGCATCGGACTAGCGGGAAGCGTGAACGAGCAGTACTTC
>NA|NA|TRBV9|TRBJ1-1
CASSATVSQGRKNTEAFF
TGTGCCAGCAGCGCCACAGTTTCGCAGGGGCGGAAGAACACTGAAGCTTTCTTT
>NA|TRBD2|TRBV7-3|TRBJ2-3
CASSSSLAGGTDTQYF
TGTGCCAGCAGCTCGTCCCTAGCGGGAGGTACAGATACGCAGTATTTT
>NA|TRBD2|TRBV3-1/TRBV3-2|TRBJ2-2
CASSLQRGYTGELFF
TGTGCCAGCAGCCTTCAGCGGGGGTACACCGGGGAGCTGTTTTTT
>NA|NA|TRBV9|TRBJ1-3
CASSVGGAPSGNTIYF
TGTGCCAGCAGCGTAGGAGGGGCCCCCTCTGGAAACACCATATATTTT
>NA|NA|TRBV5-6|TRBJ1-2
CASSLRGDPNYGYTF
TGTGCCAGCAGCCTCAGAGGGGACCCTAACTATGGCTACACCTTC